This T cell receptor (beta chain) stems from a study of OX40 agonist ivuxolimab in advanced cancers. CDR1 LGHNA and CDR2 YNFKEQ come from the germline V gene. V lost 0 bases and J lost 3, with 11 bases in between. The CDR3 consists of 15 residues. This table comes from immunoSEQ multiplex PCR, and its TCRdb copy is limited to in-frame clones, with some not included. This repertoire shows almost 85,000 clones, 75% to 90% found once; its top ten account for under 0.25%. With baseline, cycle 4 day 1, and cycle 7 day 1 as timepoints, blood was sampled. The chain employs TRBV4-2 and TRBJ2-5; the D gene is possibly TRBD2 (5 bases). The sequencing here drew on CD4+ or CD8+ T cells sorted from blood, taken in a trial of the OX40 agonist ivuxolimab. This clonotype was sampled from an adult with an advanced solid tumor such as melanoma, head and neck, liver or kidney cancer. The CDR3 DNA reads TGTGCCAGCAGCCAAGATGAGGGTTTGGAAGAGACCCAGTACTTC. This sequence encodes CASSQDEGLEETQYF.